Presented here are 6 T cell receptor beta chains from one specimen sequenced in a study of beta chain features in type 1 diabetes. Study-level results: Moderate but significant shortening of TCRB CDR3s was recorded in all four CD4+ subsets from Type 1 diabetes patients.

Their antigens are not known. Reverse transcribing all isolated RNA meant expressed TCRB transcripts were sequenced. Data came from immunoSEQ multiplex PCR; TCRdb stores just in-frame clones and leaves some out. The table includes some 160,000 clones, roughly 9% detected once. Sequenced input: central memory CD4+ T cells from blood. These receptors were obtained from a woman in her twenties or thirties with type 1 diabetes.

This clone has only a few counts. The chain has TRBV11-3 and TRBJ1-5; D is possibly TRBD1 (5 bases). The germline CDR1 and CDR2 sequences are SGHNT and YENEEA. The CDR3 runs 15 residues. With 5 bases removed from V and 5 bases from J, the gap between germline ends came to 16 bases. The CDR3 nucleotides are TGTGCCAGCAGCCTCGGCGGGGCCGGCGATCAGCCCCAGCATTTT. Protein sequence: CASSLGGAGDQPQHF. The whole variable domain, remainder taken from reference TRBV11-3 and TRBJ1-5, is EAGVVQSPRYKIIEKKQPVAFWCNPISGHNTLYWYLQNLGQGPELLIRYENEEAVDDSQLPKDRFSAERLKGVDSTLKIQPAELGDSAVYLCASSLGGAGDQPQHFGDGTRLSIL.

The rearrangement joins TRBV4-1 to TRBJ2-3; a weak D match, TRBD2 (6 bases). Deletions cut 0 bases from V and 0 bases from J, with 13 bases between. There are 17 residues in the CDR3. Germline lookup yields CDR1 MGHRA and CDR2 YSYEKL. CDR3 DNA: TGCGCCAGCAGCCAAGATTTAATCGGGACTAGCACAGATACGCAGTATTTT. Translating gives CASSQDLIGTSTDTQYF.

V and J are TRBV6-5 and TRBJ1-2; TRBD1 is a possible D gene (5 bases). V was trimmed by 6 bases and J by 5 bases, leaving 13 bases between them. The CDR3 spans 13 residues. Germline CDR1 and CDR2: MNHEY and SVGAGI. The CDR3 nucleotides read TGTGCCAGCAGGACGTCAACAGGTTATGGCTACACCTTC. It encodes CASRTSTGYGYTF.

The chain joins TRBV7-8 to TRBJ2-3; D gene uncertain. Trimming took off 1 base at V and 3 bases at J, with 14 bases between the two ends. This CDR3 contains 16 residues. Per the germline V gene, CDR1 is SGHVS and CDR2 is FQNEAQ. The CDR3 is CASSLGVGPRTDTQYF. The CDR3 coding sequence is TGTGCCAGCAGCTTAGGCGTGGGCCCTCGTACAGATACGCAGTATTTT.

The rearrangement links TRBV6-6 to TRBJ1-5, with 10 bases aligning to TRBD1. In germline, CDR1 is MNHNY, CDR2 SVGAGI (reference sequence). The V gene end was trimmed by 8 bases and the J gene end by 4 bases; junction bases not matched to a gene: 5. The CDR3 is 14 amino acids. CDR3 loop: CASGTGVSNQPQHF. The CDR3, as DNA: TGTGCCAGCGGGACAGGGGTGAGTAATCAGCCCCAGCATTTT.

This clone was seen more than once but under ten times. This chain joins TRBV2 and TRBJ2-7, with D maybe TRBD1 (5 bases). Trimming took off 7 bases at V and 2 bases at J, with 15 bases between the two ends. Germline V CDR1 and CDR2: SNHLY, FYNNEI. CDR3 size: 14 residues. The CDR3 DNA sequence: TGTGCCAGCACTTGGCAGGGAAGGACCTACGAGCAGTACTTC. Translation: CASTWQGRTYEQYF.